This entry concerns a single T cell receptor beta chain. CDR1 and CDR2 from the germline V gene are SEHNR and FQNEAQ (reference sequence). V was cut by 5 bases and J by 6 bases, with 11 bases left in between. CDR3 length equals 13 residues. The data originate from a study of blood T cell repertoires in COVID-19. Repertoires were generated with immunoSEQ multiplex PCR, while TCRdb's copy carries only in-frame clones and drops some. Of fewer than 200,000 clones listed, approximately 84% are singletons. The origin of this receptor is a man between 35 and 55 years old with acute or convalescent COVID-19. This chain uses TRBV7-9 with TRBJ2-1; TRBD1 is a possible D gene (6 bases). Sequenced input: peripheral blood. The CDR3 is CASSTGQLNEQFF. Written as DNA, the CDR3 is TGTGCCAGCAGCACAGGACAGCTCAATGAGCAGTTCTTC.